This entry concerns a single TCR beta chain. This sample is part of a study of blood T cell repertoires in COVID-19. Study-wide background: The United States, Italy and Spain supplied acute and convalescent COVID-19 samples. The cDNA or gDNA used as material had been derived from T cells, B-cell-depleted T cells, or PBMCs.

J lost 6 bases, V lost 8 bases, and 8 bases had no gene match. Germline V gene data show CDR1 as MNHEY and CDR2 as SMNVEV (reference sequence). This CDR3 comprises 13 residues. The authors' processing: Reference gene primer amplification yielded estimated nucleated cell counts. Method: immunoSEQ multiplex PCR; TCRdb's copy keeps in-frame clones and lacks some. D and trimming come from the DNA, and the V and J calls and clone size come from that table. The sample carries roughly 67,000 clones, roughly 90% recorded once. The receptor comes from a man aged 45 to 65 with active COVID-19. The material sequenced was peripheral blood. The chain links TRBV27 to TRBJ2-7, with TRBD1 matching 9 bases. For the CDR3, the DNA is TGTGCCAGCTCCCTCGGGACAGGGAGCGAGCAGTACTTC. Its translation is CASSLGTGSEQYF.